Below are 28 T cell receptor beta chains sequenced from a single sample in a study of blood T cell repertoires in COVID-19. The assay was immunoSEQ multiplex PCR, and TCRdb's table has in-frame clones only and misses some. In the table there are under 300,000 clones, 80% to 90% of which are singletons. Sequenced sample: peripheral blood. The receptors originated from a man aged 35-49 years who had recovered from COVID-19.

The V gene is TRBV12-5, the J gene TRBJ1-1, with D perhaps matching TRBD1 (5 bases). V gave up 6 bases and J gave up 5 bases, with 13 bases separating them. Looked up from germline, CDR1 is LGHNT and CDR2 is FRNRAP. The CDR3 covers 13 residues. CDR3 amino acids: CASGQGRGTEAFF. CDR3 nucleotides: TGTGCTAGTGGCCAAGGCCGGGGGACTGAAGCTTTCTTT.

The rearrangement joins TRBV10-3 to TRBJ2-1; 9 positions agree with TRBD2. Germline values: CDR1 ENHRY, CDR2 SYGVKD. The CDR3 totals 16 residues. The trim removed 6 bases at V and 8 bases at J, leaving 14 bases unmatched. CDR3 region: CAIRMAGTSFVDEQFF. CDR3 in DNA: TGTGCCATCAGGATGGCCGGGACTAGCTTTGTCGATGAGCAGTTCTTC.

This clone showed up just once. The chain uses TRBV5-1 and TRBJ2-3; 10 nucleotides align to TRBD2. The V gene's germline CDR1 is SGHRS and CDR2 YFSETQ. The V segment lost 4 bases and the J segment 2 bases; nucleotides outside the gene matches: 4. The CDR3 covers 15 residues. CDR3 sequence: CASSVSGGPTDTQYF. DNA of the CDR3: TGCGCCAGCAGCGTTAGCGGGGGGCCCACAGATACGCAGTATTTT. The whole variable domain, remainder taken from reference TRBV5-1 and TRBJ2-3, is KAGVTQTPRYLIKTRGQQVTLSCSPISGHRSVSWYQQTPGQGLQFLFEYFSETQRNKGNFPGRFSGRQFSNSRSEMNVSTLELGDSALYLCASSVSGGPTDTQYFGPGTRLTVL.

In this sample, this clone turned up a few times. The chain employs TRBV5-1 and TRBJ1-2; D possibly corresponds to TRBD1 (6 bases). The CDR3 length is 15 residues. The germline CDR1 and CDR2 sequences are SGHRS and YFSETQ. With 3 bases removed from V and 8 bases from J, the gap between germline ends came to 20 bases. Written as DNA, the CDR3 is TGCGCCAGCAGCTCTACAGGACAGCCGGTGGGCGGCTACACCTTC. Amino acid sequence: CASSSTGQPVGGYTF.

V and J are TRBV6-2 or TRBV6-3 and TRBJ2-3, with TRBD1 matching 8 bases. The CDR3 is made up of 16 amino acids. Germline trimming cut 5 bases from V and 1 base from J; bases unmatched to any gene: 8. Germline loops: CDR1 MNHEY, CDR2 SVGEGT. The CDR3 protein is CASSTRTGWGTDTQYF. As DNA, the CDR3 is TGTGCCAGCAGTACCCGGACAGGGTGGGGCACAGATACGCAGTATTTT.

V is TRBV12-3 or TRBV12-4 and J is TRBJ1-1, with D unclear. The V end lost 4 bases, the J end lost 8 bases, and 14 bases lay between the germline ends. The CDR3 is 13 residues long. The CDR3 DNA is TGTGCCAGCAGTTCCGGTAGCGGGTTAGAAGCTTTCTTT. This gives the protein CASSSGSGLEAFF.

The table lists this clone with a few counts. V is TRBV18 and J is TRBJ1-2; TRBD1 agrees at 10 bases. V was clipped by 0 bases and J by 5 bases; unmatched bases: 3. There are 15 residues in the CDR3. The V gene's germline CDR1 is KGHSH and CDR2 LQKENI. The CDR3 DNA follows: TGTGCCAGCTCACCACCGACAGGGGGCGTATATGGCTACACCTTC. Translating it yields CASSPPTGGVYGYTF.

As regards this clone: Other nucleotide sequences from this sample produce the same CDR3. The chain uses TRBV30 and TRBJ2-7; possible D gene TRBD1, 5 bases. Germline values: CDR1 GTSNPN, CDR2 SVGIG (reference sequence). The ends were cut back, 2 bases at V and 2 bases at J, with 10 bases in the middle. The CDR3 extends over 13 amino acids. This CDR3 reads CAWSLGRTYEQYF. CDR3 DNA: TGTGCCTGGAGTTTGGGGCGAACCTACGAGCAGTACTTC. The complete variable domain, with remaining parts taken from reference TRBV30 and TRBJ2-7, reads SQTIHQWPATLVQPVGSPLSLECTVEGTSNPNLYWYRQAAGRGLQLLFYSVGIGQISSEVPQNLSASRPQDRQFILSSKKLLLSDSGFYLCAWSLGRTYEQYFGPGTRLTVT.

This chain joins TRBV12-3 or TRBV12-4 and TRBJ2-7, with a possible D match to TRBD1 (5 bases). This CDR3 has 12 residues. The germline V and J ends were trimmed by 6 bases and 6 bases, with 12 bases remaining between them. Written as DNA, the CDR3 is TGTGCCAGCAGGGTCTCTGGGGCCGAGCAGTACTTC. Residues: CASRVSGAEQYF.

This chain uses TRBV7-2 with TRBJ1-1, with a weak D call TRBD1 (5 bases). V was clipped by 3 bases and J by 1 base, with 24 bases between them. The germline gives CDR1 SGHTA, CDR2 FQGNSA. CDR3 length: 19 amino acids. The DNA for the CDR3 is TGTGCCAGCAGCTTGTATCCCTTGGACACCCTGGGGGGGAACACTGAAGCTTTCTTT. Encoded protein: CASSLYPLDTLGGNTEAFF.

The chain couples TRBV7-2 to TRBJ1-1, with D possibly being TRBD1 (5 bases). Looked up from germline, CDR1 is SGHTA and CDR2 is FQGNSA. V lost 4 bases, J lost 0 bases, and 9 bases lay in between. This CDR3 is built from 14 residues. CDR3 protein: CASSWARVNTEAFF. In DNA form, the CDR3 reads TGTGCCAGCAGCTGGGCCAGGGTGAACACTGAAGCTTTCTTT.

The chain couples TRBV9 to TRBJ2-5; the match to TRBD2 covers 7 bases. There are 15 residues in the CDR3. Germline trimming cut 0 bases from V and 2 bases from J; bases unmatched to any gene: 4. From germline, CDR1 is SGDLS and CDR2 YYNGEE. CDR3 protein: CASSVVASGQETQYF. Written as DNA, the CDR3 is TGTGCCAGCAGCGTAGTGGCTAGCGGACAAGAGACCCAGTACTTC. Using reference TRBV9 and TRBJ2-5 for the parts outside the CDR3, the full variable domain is DSGVTQTPKHLITATGQRVTLRCSPRSGDLSVYWYQQSLDQGLQFLIQYYNGEERAKGNILERFSAQQFPDLHSELNLSSLELGDSALYFCASSVVASGQETQYFGPGTRLLVL.

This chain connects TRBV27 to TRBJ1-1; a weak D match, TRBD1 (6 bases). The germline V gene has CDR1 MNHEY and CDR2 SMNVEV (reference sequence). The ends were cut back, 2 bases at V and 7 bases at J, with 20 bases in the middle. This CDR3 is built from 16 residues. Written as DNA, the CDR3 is TGTGCCAGCAGTTTAATTGCGGGGGCGATTCCGGATGAAGCTTTCTTT. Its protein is CASSLIAGAIPDEAFF.

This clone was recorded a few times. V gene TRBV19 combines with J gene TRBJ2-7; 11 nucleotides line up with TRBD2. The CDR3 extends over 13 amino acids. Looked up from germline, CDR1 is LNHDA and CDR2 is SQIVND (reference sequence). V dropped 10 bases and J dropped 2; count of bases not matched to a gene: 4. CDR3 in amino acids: CATRLAGTYEQYF. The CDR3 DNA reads TGTGCCACTCGACTAGCGGGAACCTACGAGCAGTACTTC.

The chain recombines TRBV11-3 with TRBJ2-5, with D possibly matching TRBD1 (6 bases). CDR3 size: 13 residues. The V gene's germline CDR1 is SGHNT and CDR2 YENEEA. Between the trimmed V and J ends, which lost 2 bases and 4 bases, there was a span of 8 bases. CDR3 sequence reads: CASSLSGAETQYF. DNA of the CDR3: TGTGCCAGCAGCTTATCAGGGGCAGAGACCCAGTACTTC.

CDR3 sequence (DNA): TGTGCCAGCTCACCATCATCGGGCGGGTCATGGGGCGAGCAGTACTTC. Amino acids: CASSPSSGGSWGEQYF. The chain couples TRBV18 to TRBJ2-7, with TRBD2 as a possible D gene (5 bases). This CDR3 is built from 16 residues. V was clipped by 2 bases and J by 6 bases, with 20 bases between them. Germline CDR1 is KGHSH and CDR2 is LQKENI. Based on the CDR3 plus reference TRBV18 and TRBJ2-7, the full variable domain is NAGVMQNPRHLVRRRGQEARLRCSPMKGHSHVYWYRQLPEEGLKFMVYLQKENIIDESGMPKERFSAEFPKEGPSILRIQQVVRGDSAAYFCASSPSSGGSWGEQYFGPGTRLTVT.

The CDR3, as DNA: TGTGCCAGCAGTTCACAACAGGGCCCCTCTGGGGCCAACGTCCTGACTTTC. This gives the protein CASSSQQGPSGANVLTF. The chain combines TRBV7-9 with TRBJ2-6; D possibly corresponds to TRBD1 (6 bases). The ends were cut back, 6 bases at V and 0 bases at J, with 15 bases in the middle. Germline V gene sequence: CDR1 SEHNR, CDR2 FQNEAQ (reference sequence). This CDR3 region has 17 residues. Variable domain in full (rest from reference TRBV7-9 and TRBJ2-6): DTGVSQNPRHKITKRGQNVTFRCDPISEHNRLYWYRQTLGQGPEFLTYFQNEAQLEKSRLLSDRFSAERPKGSFSTLEIQRTEQGDSAMYLCASSSQQGPSGANVLTFGAGSRLTVL.

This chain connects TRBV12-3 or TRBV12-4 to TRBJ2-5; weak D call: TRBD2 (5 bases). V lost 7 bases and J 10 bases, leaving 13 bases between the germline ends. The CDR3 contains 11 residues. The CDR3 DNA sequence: TGTGCCAGCACCTCCCTCGGGGACCAGTACTTC. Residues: CASTSLGDQYF.

As DNA, the CDR3 is TGTGCCAGCAGTTTGACAGCCACTGAAGCTTTCTTT. Residues: CASSLTATEAFF. This chain joins TRBV12-3 or TRBV12-4 and TRBJ1-1, with D possibly matching TRBD1 (5 bases). V gave up 3 bases and J gave up 4 bases, with 6 bases separating them. The CDR3 sequence is 12 residues long.

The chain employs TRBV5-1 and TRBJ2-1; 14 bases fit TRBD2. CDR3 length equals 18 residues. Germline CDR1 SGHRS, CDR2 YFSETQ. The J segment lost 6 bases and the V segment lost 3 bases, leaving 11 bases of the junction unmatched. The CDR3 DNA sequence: TGCGCCAGCAGCTGGTTCAGCGGGACTAGCGGGGGTCCCAATGAGCAGTTCTTC. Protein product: CASSWFSGTSGGPNEQFF.

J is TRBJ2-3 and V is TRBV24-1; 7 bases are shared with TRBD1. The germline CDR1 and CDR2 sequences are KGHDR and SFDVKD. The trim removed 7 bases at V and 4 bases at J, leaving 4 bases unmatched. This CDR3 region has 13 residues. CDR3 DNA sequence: TGTGCCACCAGACCGACAGGGTCAGATACGCAGTATTTT. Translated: CATRPTGSDTQYF.

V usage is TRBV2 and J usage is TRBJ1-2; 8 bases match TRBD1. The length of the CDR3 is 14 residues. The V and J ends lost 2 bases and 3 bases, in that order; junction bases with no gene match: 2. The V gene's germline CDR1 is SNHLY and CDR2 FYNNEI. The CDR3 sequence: CASSEPRGHYGYTF. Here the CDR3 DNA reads TGTGCCAGCAGTGAACCCAGGGGGCACTATGGCTACACCTTC.

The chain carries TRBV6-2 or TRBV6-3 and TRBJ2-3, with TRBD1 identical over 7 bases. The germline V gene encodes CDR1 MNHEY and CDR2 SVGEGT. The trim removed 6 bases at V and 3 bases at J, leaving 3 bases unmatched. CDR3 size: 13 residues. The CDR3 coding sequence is TGTGCCAGCAGCGACAGGGAGACAGATACGCAGTATTTT. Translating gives CASSDRETDTQYF.

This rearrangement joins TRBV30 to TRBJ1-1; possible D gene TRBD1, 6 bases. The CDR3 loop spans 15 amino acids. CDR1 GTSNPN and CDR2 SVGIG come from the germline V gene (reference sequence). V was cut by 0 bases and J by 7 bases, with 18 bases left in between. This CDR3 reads CAWSVQGNTLGEAFF. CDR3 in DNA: TGTGCCTGGAGTGTACAGGGCAATACTTTAGGTGAAGCTTTCTTT.

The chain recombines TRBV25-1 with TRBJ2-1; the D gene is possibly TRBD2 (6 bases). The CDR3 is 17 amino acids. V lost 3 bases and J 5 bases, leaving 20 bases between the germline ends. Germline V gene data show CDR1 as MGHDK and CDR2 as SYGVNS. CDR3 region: CASSDPYGTSQHNEQFF. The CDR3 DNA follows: TGTGCCAGCAGTGACCCCTACGGGACTTCTCAACACAATGAGCAGTTCTTC.

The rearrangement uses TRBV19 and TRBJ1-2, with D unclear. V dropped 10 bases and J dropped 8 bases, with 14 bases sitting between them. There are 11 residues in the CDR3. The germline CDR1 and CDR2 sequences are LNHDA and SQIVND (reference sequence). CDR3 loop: CATTDLYGYTF. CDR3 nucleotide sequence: TGTGCCACAACAGACCTATACGGCTACACCTTC.

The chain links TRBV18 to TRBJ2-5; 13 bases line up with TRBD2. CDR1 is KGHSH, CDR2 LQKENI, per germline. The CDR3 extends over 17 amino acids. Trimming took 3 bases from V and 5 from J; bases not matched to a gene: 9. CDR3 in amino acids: CASSPRLAGGSMETQYF. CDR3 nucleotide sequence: TGTGCCAGCTCACCCCGACTAGCGGGGGGTTCGATGGAGACCCAGTACTTC.

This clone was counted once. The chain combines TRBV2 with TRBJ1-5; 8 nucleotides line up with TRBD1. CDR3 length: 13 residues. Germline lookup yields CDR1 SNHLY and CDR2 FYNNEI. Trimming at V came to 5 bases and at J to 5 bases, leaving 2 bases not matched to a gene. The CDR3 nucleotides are TGTGCCAGCAGTCTGGACAGGGATCAGCCCCAGCATTTT. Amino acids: CASSLDRDQPQHF.